The clone carrying this TCR beta chain occurred many times. Its specificity is unknown. Time point in this sample: persistent/refractory GD, antithyroid drugs over 5 years with positive TRAb. Extracted RNA from PBMCs served as the source of the TCR library. It was an endocrinology department in Xi'an, China, that provided the patients. Approximately 8.3 milliliters of peripheral blood went into EDTA tubes. The source of the sample is a study of regulatory T cells in long-lasting Graves disease. Looking at the study overall: Over 5 years of antithyroid drugs plus positive TSH receptor antibodies defined persistent Graves' disease. Study-wide findings and caveats: Persistent disease preferred TRBV28, TRBJ1-2 and TRBJ2-5.

CDR3 regions were amplified by Arm-PCR using iRepertoire HTBI primers to build TCR beta libraries. TCRdb ran MiXCR on the multiplex PCR reads and lists one entry per CDR3 protein. The sample has under 350,000 distinct CDR3 sequences, approximately 20% seen once; the top ten hold 56%. The V segment lost 3 bases and the J segment 3 bases; nucleotides outside the gene matches: 5. In germline, CDR1 is MNHEY, CDR2 SMNVEV (reference sequence). The CDR3 runs to 15 residues. The chain joins TRBV27 to TRBJ2-7; 10 bases line up with TRBD2. The sequencing here drew on peripheral blood mononuclear cells (PBMCs), taken when the disease was refractory, from a patient treated with antithyroid drugs. The sequence was obtained from a female donor with Graves disease. CDR3 sequence (DNA): TGTGCCAGCAGTTTTGCGGCTAGCGGGAGCTACGAGCAGTACTTC. Its protein product is CASSFAASGSYEQYF.